This TCR beta chain was obtained from a study of T cells in Graves' hyperthyroidism and ophthalmopathy. Researchers took RNA transcripts and amplified the TCR beta CDR3 regions from them. The HTBI primer set drove a first-round RT-PCR of the TCR CDR3. TCRdb re-analysed the multiplex PCR reads in MiXCR, keeping a single row per CDR3 protein. The sample lists under 400,000 distinct CDR3 sequences, about 18% seen once, with about 49% in the top ten. Germline V lookup: CDR1 MNHEY, CDR2 SMNVEV (reference sequence). The V end was cut by 8 bases, the J end by 2 bases, with 12 bases between. CDR3 size: 13 residues. Study results and limitations: Progression to ophthalmopathy was predicted a median of about 6.6 months early.

This clonotype was observed at least ten times. Antigen specificity is unknown. V gene TRBV27 combines with J gene TRBJ1-1, with D tentatively TRBD1 (5 bases). This TCR was sampled from a woman in her forties or fifties with Graves' hyperthyroidism. The sample consisted of blood. The DNA for the CDR3 is TGTGCCAGCGGACCGGGGCCAAACACTGAAGCTTTCTTT. Its protein is CASGPGPNTEAFF.